This T cell receptor beta chain was recovered during a study of blood T cell repertoires in COVID-19. Study-level information: Italy, Spain and the United States were the sources of the convalescent and acute COVID-19 samples. The analysed material was cDNA or gDNA that came from T cells, B-cell-depleted T cells, or PBMCs.

The CDR3 has 16 residues. V shed 4 bases, J shed 0 bases, and the junction held 6 bases outside the gene matches. The germline V gene has CDR1 KGHSH and CDR2 LQKENI. Profiling relied on immunoSEQ multiplex PCR, and the TCRdb table lists in-frame clones only, not all of them. This table has 140,000 or so clones, roughly 89% appearing once. V usage is TRBV18 and J usage is TRBJ2-1; 7 bases are shared with TRBD1. The TCR comes from a woman between 50 and 59 years old with acute or convalescent COVID-19. The sequencing sample was made of peripheral blood. In DNA form, the CDR3 reads TGTGCCAGCTCACAAGGACAGGCCGACTCCTACAATGAGCAGTTCTTC. Protein product: CASSQGQADSYNEQFF. The full variable domain, its missing parts supplied by reference TRBV18 and TRBJ2-1, is NAGVMQNPRHLVRRRGQEARLRCSPMKGHSHVYWYRQLPEEGLKFMVYLQKENIIDESGMPKERFSAEFPKEGPSILRIQQVVRGDSAAYFCASSQGQADSYNEQFFGPGTRLTVL.